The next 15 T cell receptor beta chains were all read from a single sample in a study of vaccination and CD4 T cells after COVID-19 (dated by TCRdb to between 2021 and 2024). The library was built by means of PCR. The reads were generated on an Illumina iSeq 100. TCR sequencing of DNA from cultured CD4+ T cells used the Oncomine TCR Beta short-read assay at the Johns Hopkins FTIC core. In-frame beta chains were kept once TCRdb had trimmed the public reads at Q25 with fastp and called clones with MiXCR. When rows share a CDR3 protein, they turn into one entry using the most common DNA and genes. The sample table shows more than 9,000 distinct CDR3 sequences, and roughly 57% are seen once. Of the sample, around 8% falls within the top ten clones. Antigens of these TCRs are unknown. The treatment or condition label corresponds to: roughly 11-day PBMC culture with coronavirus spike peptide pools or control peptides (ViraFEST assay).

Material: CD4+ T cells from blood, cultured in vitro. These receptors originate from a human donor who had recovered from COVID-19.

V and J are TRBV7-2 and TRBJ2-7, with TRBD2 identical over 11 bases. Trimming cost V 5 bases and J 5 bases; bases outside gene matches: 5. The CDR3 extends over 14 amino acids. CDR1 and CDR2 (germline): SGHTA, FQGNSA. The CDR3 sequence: CASSLTSGSDEQYF. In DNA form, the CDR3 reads TGTGCCAGCAGCCTAACTAGCGGGAGTGACGAGCAGTACTTC.

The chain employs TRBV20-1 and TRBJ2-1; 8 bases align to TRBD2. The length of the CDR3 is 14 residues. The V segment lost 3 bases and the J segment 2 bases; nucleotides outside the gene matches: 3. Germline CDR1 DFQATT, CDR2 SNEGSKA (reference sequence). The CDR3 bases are TGCAGTGCTAGGGCGGGAGGTACCTACAATGAGCAGTTCTTC. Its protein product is CSARAGGTYNEQFF.

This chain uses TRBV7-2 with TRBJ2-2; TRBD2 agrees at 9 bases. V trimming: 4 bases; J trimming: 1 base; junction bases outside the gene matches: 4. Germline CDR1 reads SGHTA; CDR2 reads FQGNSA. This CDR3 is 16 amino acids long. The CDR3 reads CASSSIAGVNTGELFF. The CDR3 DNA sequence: TGTGCCAGCAGCTCGATAGCGGGGGTGAACACCGGGGAGCTGTTTTTT.

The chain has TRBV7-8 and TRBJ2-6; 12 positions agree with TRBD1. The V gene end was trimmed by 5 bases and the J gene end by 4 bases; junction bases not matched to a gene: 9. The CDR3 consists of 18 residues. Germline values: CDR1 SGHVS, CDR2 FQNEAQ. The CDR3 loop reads CASSRRGQGARGANVLTF. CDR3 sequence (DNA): TGTGCCAGCAGCAGGCGGGGACAGGGGGCGCGAGGGGCCAACGTCCTGACTTTC.

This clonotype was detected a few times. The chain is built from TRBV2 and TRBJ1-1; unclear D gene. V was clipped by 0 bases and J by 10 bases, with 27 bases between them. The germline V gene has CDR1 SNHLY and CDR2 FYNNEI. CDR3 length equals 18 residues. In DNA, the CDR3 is TGTGCCAGCAGTGAAGCGCTTCAAGGACGGGCCCCTCGGTACGGAGCTTTCTTT. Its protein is CASSEALQGRAPRYGAFF.

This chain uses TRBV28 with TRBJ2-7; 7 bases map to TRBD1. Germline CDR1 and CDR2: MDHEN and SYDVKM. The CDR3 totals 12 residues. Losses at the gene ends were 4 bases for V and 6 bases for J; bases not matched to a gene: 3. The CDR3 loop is CASSSQGLEQYF. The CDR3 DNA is TGTGCCAGCAGTTCACAGGGGCTCGAGCAGTACTTC.

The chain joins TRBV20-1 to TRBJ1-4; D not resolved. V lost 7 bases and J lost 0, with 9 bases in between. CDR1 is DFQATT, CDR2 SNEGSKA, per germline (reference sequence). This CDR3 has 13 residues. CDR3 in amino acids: CSGAEPTNEKLFF. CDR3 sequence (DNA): TGCAGTGGGGCGGAGCCAACTAATGAAAAACTGTTTTTT.

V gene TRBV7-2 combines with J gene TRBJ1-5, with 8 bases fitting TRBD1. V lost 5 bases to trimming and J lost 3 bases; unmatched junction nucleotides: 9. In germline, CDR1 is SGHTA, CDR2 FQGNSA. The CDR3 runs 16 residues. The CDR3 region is CASSDRDRGLNQPQHF. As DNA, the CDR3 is TGTGCCAGCAGCGATAGAGACAGGGGTCTCAATCAGCCCCAGCATTTT.

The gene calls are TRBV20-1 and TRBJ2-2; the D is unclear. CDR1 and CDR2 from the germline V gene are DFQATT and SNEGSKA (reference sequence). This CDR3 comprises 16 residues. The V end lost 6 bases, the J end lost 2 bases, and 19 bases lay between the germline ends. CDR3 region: CSASETLNPNTGELFF. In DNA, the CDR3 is TGCAGTGCCAGCGAGACTCTTAACCCTAACACCGGGGAGCTGTTTTTT.

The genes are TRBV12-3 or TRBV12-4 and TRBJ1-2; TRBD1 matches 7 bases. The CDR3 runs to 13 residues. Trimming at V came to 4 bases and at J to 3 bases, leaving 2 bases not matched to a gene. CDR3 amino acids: CASSYRGDYGYTF. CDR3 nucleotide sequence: TGTGCCAGCAGTTACAGGGGTGACTATGGCTACACCTTC.

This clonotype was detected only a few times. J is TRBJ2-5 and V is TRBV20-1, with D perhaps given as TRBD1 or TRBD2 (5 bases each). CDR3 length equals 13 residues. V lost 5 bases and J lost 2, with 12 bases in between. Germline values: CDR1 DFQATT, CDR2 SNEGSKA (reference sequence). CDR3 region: CSAYRDGQETQYF. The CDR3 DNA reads TGCAGTGCTTACCGGGACGGACAAGAGACCCAGTACTTC.

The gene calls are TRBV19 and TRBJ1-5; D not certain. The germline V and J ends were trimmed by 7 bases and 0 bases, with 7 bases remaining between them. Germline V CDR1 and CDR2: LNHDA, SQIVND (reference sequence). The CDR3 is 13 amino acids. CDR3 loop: CASTPYSNQPQHF. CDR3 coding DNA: TGTGCCAGTACGCCGTATAGCAATCAGCCCCAGCATTTT.

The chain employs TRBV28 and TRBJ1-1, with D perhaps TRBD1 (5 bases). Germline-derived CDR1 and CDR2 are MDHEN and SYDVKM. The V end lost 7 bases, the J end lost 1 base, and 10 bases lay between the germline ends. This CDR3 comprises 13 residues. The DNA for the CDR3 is TGTGCCAGCACCCTTGACAGGAACACTGAAGCTTTCTTT. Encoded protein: CASTLDRNTEAFF. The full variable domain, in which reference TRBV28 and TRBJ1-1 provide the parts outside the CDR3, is DVKVTQSSRYLVKRTGEKVFLECVQDMDHENMFWYRQDPGLGLRLIYFSYDVKMKEKGDIPEGYSVSREKKERFSLILESASTNQTSMYLCASTLDRNTEAFFGQGTRLTVV.

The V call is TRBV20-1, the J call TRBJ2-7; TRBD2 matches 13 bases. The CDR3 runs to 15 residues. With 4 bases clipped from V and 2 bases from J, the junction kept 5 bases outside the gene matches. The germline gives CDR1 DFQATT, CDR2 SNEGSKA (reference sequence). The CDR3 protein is CSAKGTSGTAYEQYF. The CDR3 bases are TGCAGTGCTAAAGGGACTAGCGGGACCGCCTACGAGCAGTACTTC.

The CDR3 loop reads CASSYPPTSGSDEQFF. The CDR3 DNA sequence: TGTGCCAGCAGTTACCCCCCAACTAGCGGGAGCGATGAGCAGTTCTTC. The genes are TRBV6-5 and TRBJ2-1; 11 nucleotides match TRBD2. CDR1 is MNHEY, CDR2 SVGAGI, per germline. After removal of 2 bases from V and 8 bases from J, the junction contained 8 bases not matched to a gene. The CDR3 is 16 residues long.